Sequencing of this T cell receptor (beta chain) was carried out in a study of blood T cell repertoires in COVID-19. About the study: T cells, B-cell-depleted T cells, or PBMCs supplied cDNA or gDNA.

Authors' analysis steps: How many nucleated cells were present was estimated from reference gene primer amplification. Sequenced by immunoSEQ multiplex PCR; TCRdb stores in-frame clones only, minus some. V, J and clone size were drawn from that table, and D and trimming were deduced from the DNA. In the table there are hundreds of thousands of clones, around 87% of which are singletons. The participants were between about 18 and 90 years old and came from fewer than 25 US areas. Cohort assignment relied on participant-reported clinical history. V lost 4 bases and J lost 5, with 11 bases in between. The CDR3 consists of 14 residues. CDR1 and CDR2 from the germline V gene are MNHEY and SMNVEV (reference sequence).

The sequence was collected from a woman in her late teens or twenties with acute COVID-19. What was sequenced was PBMCs or T cells enriched from blood (not recorded which). V gene TRBV27 combines with J gene TRBJ1-4; no clear D. The DNA for the CDR3 is TGTGCCAGCAGTTCGCCGGGAACCAATGAAAAACTGTTTTTT. This sequence encodes CASSSPGTNEKLFF.